What follows are 24 T cell receptor beta chains derived from one specimen sequenced in a study of Graves' ophthalmopathy and Graves' hyperthyroidism. RNA transcripts were the template, and TCR beta CDR3 regions were amplified from them. An initial RT-PCR round employing HTBI primers preceded a second-round multiplex PCR. Each CDR3 protein gets one entry after TCRdb re-called the multiplex PCR reads with MiXCR. There are more than 550,000 distinct CDR3 sequences in the sample; about 41% occur only once, and more than 2.5% lies in the top ten. What was sequenced was peripheral blood. The receptors come from an adult man with Graves' ophthalmopathy.

The V call is TRBV29-1, the J call TRBJ2-3; D is perhaps TRBD1 (5 bases). Per the germline V gene, CDR1 is SQVTM and CDR2 is ANQGSEA. There are 12 residues in the CDR3. Trimming shortened V by 4 bases and J by 2 bases, and 7 bases separated the two germline ends. CDR3 amino acids: CSVVDNTDTQYF. DNA for the CDR3: TGCAGCGTTGTGGACAACACAGATACGCAGTATTTT.

This clonotype came up many times. The rearrangement joins TRBV19 to TRBJ2-7; the D gene is possibly TRBD2 (6 bases). The CDR3 has 16 residues. V was shortened by 4 bases and J by 0 bases, with 16 bases between the two germline ends. Germline V gives CDR1 LNHDA, CDR2 SQIVND (reference sequence). CDR3: CASSNPGGISSYEQYF. The CDR3 region has the DNA TGTGCCAGTAGTAACCCCGGAGGGATCAGCTCCTACGAGCAGTACTTC.

The gene calls are TRBV15 and TRBJ2-6; D unclear. V was clipped by 3 bases and J by 5 bases, with 17 bases between them. CDR1 and CDR2 from the germline V gene are LNHNV and YYDKDF (reference sequence). The length of the CDR3 is 17 residues. Here the CDR3 DNA reads TGTGCCACCAGCAGCCAAGAGTCAGGTTCTAGGGCCAACGTCCTGACTTTC. This encodes CATSSQESGSRANVLTF.

This clonotype showed up many times. This chain links TRBV29-1 with TRBJ1-2; D not resolved. The CDR3 totals 15 residues. Germline V gene data show CDR1 as SQVTM and CDR2 as ANQGSEA. Trimming removed 4 bases at V and 8 bases at J, with 23 bases between. In DNA, the CDR3 is TGCAGCGTTGTGGTCATAACGGAACCACGAGGCGGCTACACCTTC. As protein: CSVVVITEPRGGYTF.

This clonotype was seen only once. It may be a read error: a sequence one base away is much more abundant. The chain links TRBV11-2 to TRBJ2-7, with 7 bases that match TRBD1. The CDR3 has 15 amino acids. CDR1 is SGHAT, CDR2 FQNNGV, per germline. CDR3: CVSSLSGTVTYEQYF. CDR3 nucleotides: TGCGTCAGCAGCTTGTCCGGGACAGTAACCTACGAGCAGTACTTC.

The chain couples TRBV12-3 or TRBV12-4 to TRBJ1-4, with D perhaps matching TRBD1 (6 bases). The CDR3 contains 16 residues. Trimming removed 5 bases from V and 7 bases from J, with 20 bases in between. The CDR3 reads CASSGSIRGAIEKLFF. The CDR3 DNA is TGTGCCAGCAGTGGGTCGATCAGGGGCGCGATTGAAAAACTGTTTTTT.

The chain combines TRBV7-2 with TRBJ2-2; no firm D call. This CDR3 has 15 amino acids. Germline V lookup: CDR1 SGHTA, CDR2 FQGNSA. V was shortened by 3 bases and J by 2 bases, with 10 bases between the two germline ends. CDR3 coding DNA: TGTGCCAGCAGCTTCTCACGGGCCAACACCGGGGAGCTGTTTTTT. Translated, it gives CASSFSRANTGELFF.

The rearrangement joins TRBV12-3 or TRBV12-4 to TRBJ2-5; D possibly corresponds to TRBD2 (5 bases). TRBJ2-1 matches the DNA end more closely, so the J call is doubtful. There are 14 residues in the CDR3. CDR3 DNA sequence: TGTGCCAGCAGTTTAGGGACTCTTTACAATGAGCAGTTCTTC. This sequence encodes CASSLGTLYNEQFF.

V usage is TRBV27 and J usage is TRBJ1-5, with a tentative D call TRBD1 (6 bases). The V gene lost 6 bases and the J gene lost 14 bases, with 23 bases spanning the gap. CDR1 is MNHEY and CDR2 is SMNVEV in the germline V gene (reference sequence). This CDR3 spans 14 amino acids. Here the CDR3 DNA reads TGTGCCAGCAGCCTTGGGCGGGCAGGGGCCTACGAGCATTTT. This codes for CASSLGRAGAYEHF.

Ten or more counts support this clonotype. This chain links TRBV7-2 with TRBJ2-7, with 9 bases identical to TRBD1. CDR1 SGHTA and CDR2 FQGNSA come from the germline V gene. The trim removed 6 bases at V and 3 bases at J, leaving 9 bases unmatched. The CDR3 has 15 amino acids. The CDR3 loop reads CASSTGTGINYEQYF. In DNA, the CDR3 is TGTGCCAGCAGTACCGGGACAGGGATCAACTACGAGCAGTACTTC. Using reference TRBV7-2 and TRBJ2-7 for the parts outside the CDR3, the full variable domain is GAGVSQSPSNKVTEKGKDVELRCDPISGHTALYWYRQSLGQGLEFLIYFQGNSAPDKSGLPSDRFSAERTGGSVSTLTIQRTQQEDSAVYLCASSTGTGINYEQYFGPGTRLTVT.

This sequence joins TRBV9 and TRBJ2-7, with 10 bases aligning to TRBD2. The germline V gene has CDR1 SGDLS and CDR2 YYNGEE. The length of the CDR3 is 14 residues. The V and J ends lost 3 bases and 2 bases, in that order; junction bases with no gene match: 2. DNA of the CDR3: TGTGCCAGCAGCGAAACTAGCGGGGCCTACGAGCAGTACTTC. Its translation is CASSETSGAYEQYF.

The chain couples TRBV29-1 to TRBJ1-6; no clear D. The CDR3 has 12 residues. CDR1 is SQVTM and CDR2 is ANQGSEA in the germline V gene. The CDR3: CSLEGNNSPLHF. Here the CDR3 DNA reads TGCAGTCTAGAGGGAAATAATTCACCCCTCCACTTT. The full variable domain, in which reference TRBV29-1 and TRBJ1-6 provide the parts outside the CDR3, is SAVISQKPSRDICQRGTSLTIQCQVDSQVTMMFWYRQQPGQSLTLIATANQGSEATYESGFVIDKFPISRPNLTFSTLTVSNMSPEDSSIYLCSLEGNNSPLHFGNGTRLTVT.

The chain uses TRBV29-1 and TRBJ2-2; 7 nucleotides agree with TRBD1. The CDR3 runs to 12 residues. CDR1 SQVTM and CDR2 ANQGSEA come from the germline V gene. V was clipped by 6 bases and J by 6 bases; unmatched bases: 4. In DNA, the CDR3 is TGCAGCGTCTACAGGGGTCCCGGGGAGCTGTTTTTT. Translation gives CSVYRGPGELFF.

This clonotype was observed at least ten times. The chain recombines TRBV20-1 with TRBJ2-7, with TRBD1 as a possible D gene (5 bases). Germline CDR1 DFQATT, CDR2 SNEGSKA (reference sequence). The CDR3 is made up of 13 amino acids. The ends were cut back, 1 base at V and 1 base at J, with 8 bases in the middle. CDR3 coding DNA: TGCAGTGCTAGAGGGGGCCAATCCTACGAGCAGTACTTC. Its protein product is CSARGGQSYEQYF.

The table lists this clonotype with many counts. V gene TRBV3-1 combines with J gene TRBJ1-2; D is possibly TRBD1 (5 bases). The CDR3 loop spans 14 amino acids. CDR1 is LGHDT, CDR2 YNNKEL, per germline (reference sequence). The V end lost 4 bases, the J end lost 2 bases, and 11 bases lay between the germline ends. CDR3 coding DNA: TGTGCCAGCAGCCGTACAGGTTCCAACTATGGCTACACCTTC. It specifies CASSRTGSNYGYTF.

This clonotype was counted many times. J is TRBJ2-7 and V is TRBV7-9; unclear D gene. This CDR3 has 14 residues. V shed 1 base and J shed 0 bases, with 7 bases lying between them. Germline CDR1 reads SEHNR; CDR2 reads FQNEAQ (reference sequence). The CDR3 here is CASSLVQASYEQYF. The DNA for the CDR3 is TGTGCCAGCAGCTTAGTTCAGGCCTCCTACGAGCAGTACTTC.

The chain is built from TRBV10-3 and TRBJ1-1; no definite D call. The V and J ends lost 8 bases and 0 bases respectively, with 22 bases between them. The CDR3 covers 17 residues. Germline V CDR1 and CDR2: ENHRY, SYGVKD. The CDR3, as DNA: TGTGCCATCGGCGTCGCGCACAGCCTACTAATGAACACTGAAGCTTTCTTT. It yields the protein CAIGVAHSLLMNTEAFF.

This clonotype has only a few counts. The rearrangement uses TRBV7-2 and TRBJ1-6; 7 positions match TRBD1. The length of the CDR3 is 16 residues. With V trimmed by 5 bases and J by 7 bases, 11 bases remained unmatched. Germline CDR1 SGHTA, CDR2 FQGNSA. In nucleotides, the CDR3 is TGTGCCAGCAGCCAAGGGTGGGGCAGGGGGAATTCACCCCTCCACTTT. Its translation: CASSQGWGRGNSPLHF.

This clonotype was seen repeatedly, ten times or more. V usage is TRBV15 and J usage is TRBJ2-7; 10 bases are a match to TRBD1. This CDR3 comprises 16 residues. CDR1 is LNHNV, CDR2 YYDKDF, per germline (reference sequence). V dropped 0 bases and J dropped 3; count of bases not matched to a gene: 5. The CDR3 DNA sequence: TGTGCCACCAGCAGAGAAACGGGACAGGGGTACTACGAGCAGTACTTC. Translating gives CATSRETGQGYYEQYF.

The table lists this clonotype with many counts. This rearrangement joins TRBV7-9 to TRBJ2-5; D remains ambiguous. The germline V gene encodes CDR1 SEHNR and CDR2 FQNEAQ (reference sequence). The CDR3 is 15 residues long. V lost 4 bases and J lost 7, with 19 bases in between. CDR3 residues: CASSYDSTPALTQYF. The CDR3 bases are TGTGCCAGCAGCTACGACTCGACCCCCGCATTGACCCAGTACTTC. Using reference TRBV7-9 and TRBJ2-5 for the parts outside the CDR3, the full variable domain is DTGVSQNPRHKITKRGQNVTFRCDPISEHNRLYWYRQTLGQGPEFLTYFQNEAQLEKSRLLSDRFSAERPKGSFSTLEIQRTEQGDSAMYLCASSYDSTPALTQYFGPGTRLLVL.

Regarding this clonotype: No DNA is shown, since the ends of the CDR3 on it are uncertain; the CDR3 is the one TCRdb lists. The rearrangement links TRBV7-2 to TRBJ2-7; no DNA check was done on the table's D call, TRBD1. CDR1 is SGHTA and CDR2 is FQGNSA in the germline V gene. Termini included, the CDR3 measures 18 amino acids. Here the CDR3 reads CASSFYICSAAGTYEQYF.

The rearrangement joins TRBV7-6 to TRBJ1-6; D is ambiguous. Germline CDR1 SGHVS, CDR2 FNYEAQ. V was trimmed by 1 base and J by 6 bases, leaving 10 bases between them. The CDR3 is 15 residues long. CDR3 coding DNA: TGTGCCAGCAGCTTAGGCGGACGGGGTAATTCACCCCTCCACTTT. It encodes CASSLGGRGNSPLHF.

This clonotype was recorded at least ten times. J is TRBJ2-7 and V is TRBV25-1, with a weak D call TRBD1 (6 bases). The germline V gene encodes CDR1 MGHDK and CDR2 SYGVNS. V lost 7 bases, J lost 7 bases, and 35 bases lay in between. This CDR3 comprises 19 residues. CDR3 coding DNA: TGTGCCAGCACACCTCCGGCCAGCCCCCTGGGACACGCATCTCGGGAGCAGTACTTC. This sequence encodes CASTPPASPLGHASREQYF.

The chain has TRBV25-1 and TRBJ1-2, with 8 bases that match TRBD1. The CDR3 extends over 15 amino acids. Unmatched junction bases numbered 8, after V lost 3 bases and J lost 5 bases. CDR1 is MGHDK and CDR2 is SYGVNS in the germline V gene. CDR3 region: CASSETGVHDYGYTF. In DNA, the CDR3 is TGTGCCAGCAGTGAGACAGGGGTACACGATTATGGCTACACCTTC.